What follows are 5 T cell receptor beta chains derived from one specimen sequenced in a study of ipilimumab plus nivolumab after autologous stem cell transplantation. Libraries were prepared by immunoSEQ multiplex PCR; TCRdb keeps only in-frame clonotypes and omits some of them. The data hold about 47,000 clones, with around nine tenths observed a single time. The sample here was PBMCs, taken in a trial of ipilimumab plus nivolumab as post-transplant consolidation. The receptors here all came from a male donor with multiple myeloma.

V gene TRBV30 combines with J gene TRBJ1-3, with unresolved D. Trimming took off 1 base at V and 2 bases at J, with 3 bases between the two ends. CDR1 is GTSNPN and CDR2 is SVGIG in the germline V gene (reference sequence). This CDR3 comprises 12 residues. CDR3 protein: CAWSGTGNTIYF. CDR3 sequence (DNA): TGTGCCTGGAGTGGGACTGGAAACACCATATATTTT.

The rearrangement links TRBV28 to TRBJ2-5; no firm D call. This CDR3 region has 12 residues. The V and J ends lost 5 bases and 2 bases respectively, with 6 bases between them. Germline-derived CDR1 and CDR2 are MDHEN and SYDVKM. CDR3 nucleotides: TGTGCCAGCAGTGCCAATCAAGAGACCCAGTACTTC. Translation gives CASSANQETQYF.

CDR3 loop: CASSLGPRRETQYF. In DNA, the CDR3 is TGTGCCAGCAGTTTAGGGCCCCGGAGAGAGACCCAGTACTTC. This chain uses TRBV28 with TRBJ2-5, with D uncertain. V lost 2 bases and J 4 bases, leaving 11 bases between the germline ends. Germline V gene lookup returns CDR1 MDHEN and CDR2 SYDVKM. CDR3 length: 14 amino acids.

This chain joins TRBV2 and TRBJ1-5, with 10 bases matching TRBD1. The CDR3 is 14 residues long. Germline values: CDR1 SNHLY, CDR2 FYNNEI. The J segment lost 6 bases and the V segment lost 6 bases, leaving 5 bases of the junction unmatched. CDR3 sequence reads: CASSLTGGFQPQHF. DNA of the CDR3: TGTGCCAGCAGCCTGACAGGGGGCTTTCAGCCCCAGCATTTT.

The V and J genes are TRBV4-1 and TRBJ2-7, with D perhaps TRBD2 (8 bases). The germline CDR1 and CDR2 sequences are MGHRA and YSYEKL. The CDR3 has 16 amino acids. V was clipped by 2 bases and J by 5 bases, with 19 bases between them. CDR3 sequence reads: CASSQTSGRGLDEQYF. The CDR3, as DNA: TGCGCCAGCAGCCAAACCTCCGGGAGGGGGCTCGACGAGCAGTACTTC.